Listed here are 22 T cell receptor beta chains from one sample, sequenced in a study of blood T cell repertoires in COVID-19. The data were produced by immunoSEQ multiplex PCR, yet TCRdb's version contains in-frame clones alone and is incomplete. The repertoire has about 480,000 clones, 88% of them found once; the top ten carry over 1.5%. Source material: PBMCs or T cells enriched from blood (not recorded which). The receptors stem from a middle-aged woman who had recovered from COVID-19.

The chain employs TRBV10-3 and TRBJ2-7; no reliable D call. CDR1 and CDR2 from the germline V gene are ENHRY and SYGVKD. The CDR3 is 13 amino acids. V lost 0 bases and J 3 bases, leaving 6 bases between the germline ends. The CDR3 loop reads CAISESTLYEQYF. CDR3 nucleotide sequence: TGTGCCATCAGTGAGTCGACTCTCTACGAGCAGTACTTC.

The rearrangement links TRBV12-5 to TRBJ2-1, with TRBD1 identical over 8 bases. J lost 4 bases, V lost 2 bases, and 7 bases had no gene match. CDR1 is LGHNT, CDR2 FRNRAP, per germline. The CDR3 extends over 16 amino acids. The CDR3 region is CASGLTRTGGYNEQFF. The CDR3 DNA sequence: TGTGCTAGTGGTTTGACGCGCACAGGGGGATACAATGAGCAGTTCTTC.

The V call is TRBV19, the J call TRBJ2-6; 7 bases match TRBD1. V was pared by 5 bases and J by 2 bases, with 0 bases of the junction left unmatched. The germline gives CDR1 LNHDA, CDR2 SQIVND (reference sequence). This CDR3 comprises 14 residues. The chain's CDR3 is CASSDRAGANVLTF. The CDR3 DNA reads TGTGCCAGTAGTGACAGGGCTGGGGCCAACGTCCTGACTTTC.

V gene TRBV7-2 combines with J gene TRBJ2-2; TRBD1 agrees at 9 bases. Germline V gives CDR1 SGHTA, CDR2 FQGNSA. The J segment lost 8 bases and the V segment lost 5 bases, leaving 6 bases of the junction unmatched. This CDR3 comprises 14 residues. The CDR3 loop reads CASSATGGAGELFF. CDR3 sequence (DNA): TGTGCCAGCAGCGCAACAGGGGGCGCAGGGGAGCTGTTTTTT.

This clone was counted a few times. The CDR3 nucleotides are TGTGCCAGCAGCCCAGGCAACGCGGGTGGCTACACCTTC. Translating it yields CASSPGNAGGYTF. The V gene is TRBV11-3, the J gene TRBJ1-2; no clear D. In germline, CDR1 is SGHNT, CDR2 YENEEA. This CDR3 contains 13 residues. V was clipped by 5 bases and J by 7 bases, with 14 bases between them.

This clone showed up many times. The rearrangement uses TRBV25-1 and TRBJ2-1; no clear D. Germline V gives CDR1 MGHDK, CDR2 SYGVNS. V dropped 1 base and J dropped 5 bases, with 6 bases sitting between them. The CDR3 totals 13 residues. CDR3 sequence: CASSEWPDNEQFF. The CDR3 DNA is TGTGCCAGCAGTGAATGGCCTGACAATGAGCAGTTCTTC.

The J gene is TRBJ2-1, the V gene TRBV2; 14 bases match TRBD2. CDR1 and CDR2 (germline): SNHLY, FYNNEI. The CDR3 sequence is 17 residues long. V shed 6 bases and J 1 base; nucleotides not matched to a gene: 5. The CDR3 loop is CASSTGLAGDSYNEQFF. The CDR3, as DNA: TGTGCCAGCAGCACGGGACTAGCGGGAGATTCCTACAATGAGCAGTTCTTC. Variable domain in full (rest from reference TRBV2 and TRBJ2-1): EPEVTQTPSHQVTQMGQEVILRCVPISNHLYFYWYRQILGQKVEFLVSFYNNEISEKSEIFDDQFSVERPDGSNFTLKIRSTKLEDSAMYFCASSTGLAGDSYNEQFFGPGTRLTVL.

The V and J genes are TRBV18 and TRBJ2-1, with TRBD2 matching 11 bases. Germline V lookup: CDR1 KGHSH, CDR2 LQKENI. The V segment lost 4 bases and the J segment 12 bases; nucleotides outside the gene matches: 5. The CDR3 runs to 13 residues. The CDR3 DNA follows: TGTGCCAGCTCACTAGCGGGAGGGCCTCGGCAGTTCTTC. Its protein is CASSLAGGPRQFF.

The J gene is TRBJ1-1, the V gene TRBV3-1 (or the pseudogene TRBV3-2), with unresolved D. Germline V CDR1 and CDR2: LGHDT, YNNKEL (reference sequence). The CDR3 is 14 residues long. Trimming took 6 bases from V and 1 from J, leaving 12 bases between them. For the CDR3, the DNA is TGTGCCAGCAGTGAAGGACGGGAGAACACTGAAGCTTTCTTT. This sequence encodes CASSEGRENTEAFF.

The chain carries TRBV6-6 and TRBJ2-1; the D is unclear. The V and J ends lost 6 bases and 4 bases respectively, with 10 bases between them. The CDR3 sequence is 13 residues long. Germline CDR1 reads MNHNY; CDR2 reads SVGAGI (reference sequence). The CDR3 DNA follows: TGTGCCAGCAGCAAAACAGATTACAATGAGCAGTTCTTC. It translates to CASSKTDYNEQFF.

This chain joins TRBV6-5 and TRBJ1-2, with D perhaps TRBD1 (6 bases). CDR1 and CDR2 (germline): MNHEY, SVGAGI. With 2 bases removed from V and 4 bases from J, the gap between germline ends came to 11 bases. The CDR3 totals 14 residues. CDR3 residues: CASSYRTAGYGYTF. CDR3 bases: TGTGCCAGCAGTTACCGGACAGCCGGCTATGGCTACACCTTC.

Details on this clone: Other DNA variants within this sample encode the same CDR3. J is TRBJ2-1 and V is TRBV11-3, with D tentatively TRBD2 (5 bases). Germline assignment: CDR1 SGHNT and CDR2 YENEEA. V was shortened by 5 bases and J by 0 bases, with 8 bases between the two germline ends. The CDR3 spans 14 residues. In nucleotides, the CDR3 is TGTGCCAGCAGCCCGGGGAGCTCCTACAATGAGCAGTTCTTC. Translated: CASSPGSSYNEQFF.

CDR3 sequence reads: CASSEGLGKAFF. CDR3 in DNA: TGCGCCAGCAGTGAGGGACTGGGGAAAGCTTTCTTT. The chain is built from TRBV10-2 and TRBJ1-1; D remains unclear. The germline gives CDR1 WSHSY, CDR2 SAAADI. Trimming left V 2 bases short and J 9 bases short, with 10 bases between. This CDR3 has 12 amino acids.

J is TRBJ2-7 and V is TRBV19; no clear D gene. CDR3 length: 13 amino acids. CDR1 LNHDA and CDR2 SQIVND come from the germline V gene (reference sequence). Between the trimmed V and J ends, which lost 3 bases and 7 bases, there was a span of 13 bases. The chain's CDR3 is CASSMRSMGEQYF. CDR3 nucleotides: TGTGCCAGTAGTATGAGGTCTATGGGTGAGCAGTACTTC.

The chain employs TRBV4-3 and TRBJ1-1; D call uncertain. The CDR3 spans 15 residues. V was shortened by 4 bases and J by 8 bases, with 20 bases between the two germline ends. Germline CDR1 reads LGHNA; CDR2 reads YSLEER. For the CDR3, the DNA is TGCGCCAGCAGCCTAGGCGGGCTCTGGGCGGGAGAAGCTTTCTTT. Translating it yields CASSLGGLWAGEAFF.

This sequence joins TRBV25-1 and TRBJ1-2; 12 nucleotides line up with TRBD1. CDR1 MGHDK and CDR2 SYGVNS come from the germline V gene. CDR3 length: 15 amino acids. V trimming: 4 bases; J trimming: 7 bases; junction bases outside the gene matches: 7. In DNA, the CDR3 is TGTGCCAGCAGTGGACGGGACAGGGGGCTTGGTGGCTACACCTTC. Amino acid sequence: CASSGRDRGLGGYTF.

The chain combines TRBV10-3 with TRBJ1-1; tentatively, D is TRBD1 (6 bases). This CDR3 comprises 14 residues. Germline V gene data show CDR1 as ENHRY and CDR2 as SYGVKD. Trimming took off 4 bases at V and 0 bases at J, with 9 bases between the two ends. CDR3 DNA: TGTGCCATCAGTGTGACAGGAATGAACACTGAAGCTTTCTTT. Translating gives CAISVTGMNTEAFF.

The rearrangement links TRBV5-1 to TRBJ2-3; 8 nucleotides match TRBD2. In germline, CDR1 is SGHRS, CDR2 YFSETQ. This CDR3 spans 14 amino acids. Germline trimming cut 7 bases from V and 0 bases from J; bases unmatched to any gene: 4. CDR3 amino acids: CASLLADSTDTQYF. The DNA of the CDR3 is TGCGCCAGCCTACTAGCGGATAGCACAGATACGCAGTATTTT.

The chain links TRBV18 to TRBJ1-1; D gene ambiguous. V was cut by 1 base and J by 11 bases, with 14 bases left in between. CDR3 length: 13 amino acids. Germline V gene lookup returns CDR1 KGHSH and CDR2 LQKENI. CDR3 residues: CASSPRDGPEAFF. CDR3 nucleotides: TGTGCCAGCTCACCACGAGACGGCCCGGAGGCTTTCTTT.

The V and J genes are TRBV5-1 and TRBJ1-5, with D uncertain. V was trimmed by 1 base and J by 0 bases, leaving 5 bases between them. The CDR3 loop spans 14 amino acids. Germline values: CDR1 SGHRS, CDR2 YFSETQ. In DNA, the CDR3 is TGCGCCAGCAGCTTGTACGGTAGCAATCAGCCCCAGCATTTT. This translates into CASSLYGSNQPQHF.

The V call is TRBV7-9, the J call TRBJ1-1, with D uncertain. The CDR3 has 12 amino acids. In germline, CDR1 is SEHNR, CDR2 FQNEAQ (reference sequence). With 0 bases removed from V and 8 bases from J, the gap between germline ends came to 7 bases. The chain's CDR3 is CASSLAWQEAFF. CDR3 coding DNA: TGTGCCAGCAGCTTAGCCTGGCAGGAAGCTTTCTTT.

CDR3 nucleotide sequence: TGTGCCAGCAGCTTCCCTAGCGAGGCGGCCTACAATGAGCAGTTCTTC. This codes for CASSFPSEAAYNEQFF. The chain is built from TRBV13 and TRBJ2-1, with a tentative D call TRBD2 (6 bases). CDR1 and CDR2 (germline): PRHDT, FYEKMQ (reference sequence). With 3 bases removed from V and 2 bases from J, the gap between germline ends came to 14 bases. This CDR3 is built from 16 residues.